The next 4 T cell receptor beta chains were all read from a single sample in a study of cytomegalovirus exposure and HLA in healthy donors. Researchers ran the PCR with 60 Vbeta and 13 Jbeta primers. The method was immunoSEQ multiplex PCR; TCRdb's version includes in-frame clones alone and lacks a portion of them. The profile shows 170,000 or so clones, over 65% of them singletons. The sequenced sample consisted of PBMCs. These TCRs come from a woman aged 25 to 39 in good health and CMV-seropositive.

This chain uses TRBV30 with TRBJ2-7; 11 positions match TRBD1. The V gene end was trimmed by 4 bases and the J gene end by 6 bases; junction bases not matched to a gene: 5. The CDR3 sequence is 13 residues long. Germline V gene lookup returns CDR1 GTSNPN and CDR2 SVGIG (reference sequence). The CDR3 DNA follows: TGTGCCTGGATCCGGGACAGGGGGGGCGAGCAGTACTTC. Translating it yields CAWIRDRGGEQYF.

V gene TRBV9 combines with J gene TRBJ2-1; TRBD2 is a possible D gene (7 bases). Germline CDR1 reads SGDLS; CDR2 reads YYNGEE. V lost 0 bases, J lost 6 bases, and 16 bases lay in between. This CDR3 is 16 amino acids long. This CDR3 reads CASSVVGREGVNEQFF. The DNA for the CDR3 is TGTGCCAGCAGCGTAGTTGGCAGGGAGGGGGTCAATGAGCAGTTCTTC.

V usage is TRBV6-1 and J usage is TRBJ1-2, with 11 positions matching TRBD1. V lost 0 bases and J lost 4; bases outside the gene matches: 4. This CDR3 is built from 16 residues. From germline, CDR1 is MNHNS and CDR2 SASEGT. The CDR3 region has the DNA TGTGCCAGCAGTGAAGCCGGGGACAGGGGGTTCTATGGCTACACCTTC. Translating gives CASSEAGDRGFYGYTF.

The chain joins TRBV9 to TRBJ2-2; 7 bases map to TRBD2. After removal of 5 bases from V and 5 bases from J, the junction contained 6 bases not matched to a gene. The CDR3 has 14 amino acids. CDR1 is SGDLS and CDR2 is YYNGEE in the germline V gene. The DNA of the CDR3 is TGTGCCAGCAGGCGGGAGCCGTCGACCGGGGAGCTGTTTTTT. Amino acid sequence: CASRREPSTGELFF.